What follows are 9 T cell receptor beta chains derived from one specimen sequenced in a study of vaccination and CD4 T cells after COVID-19. Once obtained from cultured CD4+ T cells, the DNA was sequenced using the Oncomine TCR Beta short-read assay. Each CDR3 protein gets one entry after TCRdb re-called the PCR reads with MiXCR. The sample shows 12,000 or so distinct CDR3 sequences, roughly half of them seen only once. These receptors' targets are unknown. The treatment: approximately 9-day PBMC culture with coronavirus spike peptide pools or control peptides (ViraFEST assay). What was sequenced was CD4+ T cells from blood, cultured in vitro. The receptor source for this set is a human donor who had recovered from COVID-19.

The rearrangement joins TRBV5-1 to TRBJ2-1, with TRBD2 matching 10 bases. The ends lost 5 bases at V and 7 bases at J; junction bases unmatched: 15. CDR1 is SGHRS, CDR2 YFSETQ, per germline. The CDR3 sequence is 17 residues long. In DNA form, the CDR3 reads TGCGCCAGCAGTCAACACATCCTAGCGGGAGCTGAGAATGAGCAGTTCTTC. This codes for CASSQHILAGAENEQFF.

The V gene is TRBV7-8, the J gene TRBJ2-2; TRBD2 matches at 8 bases. Germline CDR1 is SGHVS and CDR2 is FQNEAQ. The length of the CDR3 is 16 residues. Trimming took 6 bases from V and 1 from J; bases not matched to a gene: 7. CDR3 in DNA: TGTGCCAGCAGTCCTGCACGGGGGGGGAACACCGGGGAGCTGTTTTTT. As protein: CASSPARGGNTGELFF.

The V gene is TRBV3-1, the J gene TRBJ1-1; D not certain. Germline V gene data show CDR1 as LGHDT and CDR2 as YNNKEL (reference sequence). The CDR3 totals 13 residues. Trimming removed 0 bases at V and 8 bases at J, with 10 bases between. CDR3 coding DNA: TGTGCCAGCAGCCAAGATTTTAGAGCAGAAGCTTTCTTT. Translation gives CASSQDFRAEAFF.

This chain joins TRBV18 and TRBJ1-2; possibly TRBD1 for D (6 bases). The CDR3 loop spans 12 amino acids. Germline loops: CDR1 KGHSH, CDR2 LQKENI. Trimming cost V 5 bases and J 8 bases, with 12 bases left between them. CDR3 sequence: CASSTETGGYTF. For the CDR3, the DNA is TGTGCCAGCTCAACCGAGACAGGAGGCTACACCTTC.

This clonotype was seen only a few times. The gene calls are TRBV12-3 or TRBV12-4 and TRBJ1-5; 10 bases line up with TRBD1. The V and J ends lost 2 bases and 3 bases, in that order; junction bases with no gene match: 13. This CDR3 has 19 residues. CDR3 nucleotides: TGTGCCAGCAGTTTAAGAGGGGGGACAGGGGACCCTTCCAATCAGCCCCAGCATTTT. Translated, it gives CASSLRGGTGDPSNQPQHF.

This clonotype was recorded a few times. The V gene is TRBV6-5, the J gene TRBJ2-3; TRBD2 aligns across 8 bases. CDR1 and CDR2 from the germline V gene are MNHEY and SVGAGI. This CDR3 comprises 16 residues. V lost 0 bases and J lost 4; bases outside the gene matches: 6. The CDR3 loop is CASSYSKGREADTQYF. As DNA, the CDR3 is TGTGCCAGCAGTTACTCGAAGGGGCGGGAGGCAGATACGCAGTATTTT.

The rearrangement uses TRBV2 and TRBJ2-1; 9 bases line up with TRBD2. CDR1 and CDR2 (germline): SNHLY, FYNNEI. The CDR3 has 15 residues. V dropped 6 bases and J dropped 2; count of bases not matched to a gene: 5. The CDR3 sequence is CASRPRTSAYNEQFF. In nucleotides, the CDR3 is TGTGCCAGCAGGCCCAGGACTAGCGCCTACAATGAGCAGTTCTTC.

The chain combines TRBV5-6 with TRBJ1-2, with TRBD1 as a possible D gene (6 bases). CDR1 and CDR2 (germline): SGHDT, YYEEEE. The V end lost 4 bases, the J end lost 2 bases, and 12 bases lay between the germline ends. The CDR3 runs 14 residues. CDR3: CASSGQIPNYGYTF. CDR3 bases: TGTGCCAGCAGCGGACAGATACCGAACTATGGCTACACCTTC.

This sequence joins TRBV30 and TRBJ1-6; no reliable D call. Germline values: CDR1 GTSNPN, CDR2 SVGIG (reference sequence). This CDR3 spans 14 amino acids. V dropped 6 bases and J dropped 3 bases, with 12 bases sitting between them. CDR3 coding DNA: TGTGCCTGTCCGGGGTACAACTATAATTCACCCCTCCACTTT. This gives the protein CACPGYNYNSPLHF.